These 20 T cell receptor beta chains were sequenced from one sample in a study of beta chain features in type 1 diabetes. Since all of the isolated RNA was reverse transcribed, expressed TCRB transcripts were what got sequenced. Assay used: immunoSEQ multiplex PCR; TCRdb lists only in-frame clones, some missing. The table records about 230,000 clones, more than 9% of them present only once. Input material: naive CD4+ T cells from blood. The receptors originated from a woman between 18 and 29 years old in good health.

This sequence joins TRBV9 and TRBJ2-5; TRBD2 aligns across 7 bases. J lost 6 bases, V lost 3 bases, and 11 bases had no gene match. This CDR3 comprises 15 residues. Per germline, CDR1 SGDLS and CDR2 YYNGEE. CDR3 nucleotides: TGTGCCAGCAGCGGCCAGGGCGGGGGAGGGAAGACCCAGTACTTC. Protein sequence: CASSGQGGGGKTQYF.

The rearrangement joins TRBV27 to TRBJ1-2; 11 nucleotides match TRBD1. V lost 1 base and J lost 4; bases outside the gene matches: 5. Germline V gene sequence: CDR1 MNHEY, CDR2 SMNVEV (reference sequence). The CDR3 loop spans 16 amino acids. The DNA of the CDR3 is TGTGCCAGCAGTTTATATGGGACAGGGGGGAGCTATGGCTACACCTTC. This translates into CASSLYGTGGSYGYTF.

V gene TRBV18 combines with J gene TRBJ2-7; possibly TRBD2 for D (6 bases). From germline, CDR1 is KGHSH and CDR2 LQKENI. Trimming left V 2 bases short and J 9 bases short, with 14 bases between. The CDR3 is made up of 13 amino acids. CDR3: CASSPGPRGGQYF. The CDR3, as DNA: TGTGCCAGCTCACCAGGGCCACGGGGAGGGCAGTACTTC.

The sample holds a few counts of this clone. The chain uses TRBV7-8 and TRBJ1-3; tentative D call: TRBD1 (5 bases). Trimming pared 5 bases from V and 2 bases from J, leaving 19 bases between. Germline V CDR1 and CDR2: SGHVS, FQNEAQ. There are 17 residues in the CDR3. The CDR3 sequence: CASSPITDGGPGNTIYF. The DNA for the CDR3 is TGTGCCAGCAGCCCCATAACAGACGGGGGTCCTGGAAACACCATATATTTT.

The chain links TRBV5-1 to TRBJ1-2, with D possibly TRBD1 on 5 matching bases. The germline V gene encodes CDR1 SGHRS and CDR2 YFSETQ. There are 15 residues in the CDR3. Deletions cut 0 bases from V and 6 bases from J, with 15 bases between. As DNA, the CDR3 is TGCGCCAGCAGCTTGGCCGGAACAGGTGAACATGGCTACACCTTC. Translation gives CASSLAGTGEHGYTF.

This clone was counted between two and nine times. This chain's CDR3 is CARDRDPTDTQYF. CDR3 nucleotide sequence: TGTGCCCGAGACAGGGATCCCACAGATACGCAGTATTTT. The chain joins TRBV30 to TRBJ2-3; 7 nucleotides agree with TRBD1. CDR1 GTSNPN and CDR2 SVGIG come from the germline V gene (reference sequence). The ends lost 8 bases at V and 2 bases at J; junction bases unmatched: 7. The CDR3 has 13 amino acids.

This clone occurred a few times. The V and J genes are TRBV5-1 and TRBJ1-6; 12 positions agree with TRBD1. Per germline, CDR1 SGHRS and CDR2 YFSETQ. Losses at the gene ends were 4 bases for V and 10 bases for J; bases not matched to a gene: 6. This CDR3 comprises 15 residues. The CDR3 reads CASSRGQGANSPLHF. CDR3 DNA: TGCGCCAGCAGCCGGGGACAGGGGGCTAACTCACCCCTCCACTTT.

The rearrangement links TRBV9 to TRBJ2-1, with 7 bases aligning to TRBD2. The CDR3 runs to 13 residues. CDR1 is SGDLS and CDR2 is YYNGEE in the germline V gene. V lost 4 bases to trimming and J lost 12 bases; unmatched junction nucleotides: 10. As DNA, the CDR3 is TGTGCCAGCAGCCTGGGGGGGTTACCCCGGCAGTTCTTC. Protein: CASSLGGLPRQFF.

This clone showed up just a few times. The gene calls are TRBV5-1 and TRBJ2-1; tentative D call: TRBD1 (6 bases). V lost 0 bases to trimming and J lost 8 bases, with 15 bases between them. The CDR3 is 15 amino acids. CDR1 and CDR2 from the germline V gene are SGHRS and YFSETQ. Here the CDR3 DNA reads TGCGCCAGCAGCTTGGAGTCTCCGAGGGGGTATGAGCAGTTCTTC. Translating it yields CASSLESPRGYEQFF.

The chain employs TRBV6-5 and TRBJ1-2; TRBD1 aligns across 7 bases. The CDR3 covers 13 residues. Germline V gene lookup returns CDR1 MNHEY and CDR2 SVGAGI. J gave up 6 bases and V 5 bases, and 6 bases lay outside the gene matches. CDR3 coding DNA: TGTGCCAGCAGTAAACGACAGGGCCATGGCTACACCTTC. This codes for CASSKRQGHGYTF.

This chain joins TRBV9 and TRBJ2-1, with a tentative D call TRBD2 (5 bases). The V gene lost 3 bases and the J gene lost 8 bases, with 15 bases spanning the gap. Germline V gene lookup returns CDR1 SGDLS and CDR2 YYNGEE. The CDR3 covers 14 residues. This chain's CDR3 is CASSGEKRLDEQFF. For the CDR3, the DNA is TGTGCCAGCAGCGGGGAGAAGAGGCTGGATGAGCAGTTCTTC.

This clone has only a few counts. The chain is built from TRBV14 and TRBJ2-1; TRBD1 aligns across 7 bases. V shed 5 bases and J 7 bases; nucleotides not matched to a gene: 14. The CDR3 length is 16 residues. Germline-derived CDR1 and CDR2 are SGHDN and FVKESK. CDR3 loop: CASSFRKKGQWNEQFF. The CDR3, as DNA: TGTGCCAGCAGCTTTCGAAAAAAGGGACAGTGGAATGAGCAGTTCTTC.

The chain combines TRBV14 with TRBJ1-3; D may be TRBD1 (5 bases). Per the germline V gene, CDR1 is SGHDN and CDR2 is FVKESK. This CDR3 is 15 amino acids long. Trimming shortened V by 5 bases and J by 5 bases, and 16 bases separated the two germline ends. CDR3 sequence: CASSEGVARRNTIYF. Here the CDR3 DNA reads TGTGCCAGCAGCGAAGGGGTAGCGCGAAGAAACACCATATATTTT.

As DNA, the CDR3 is TGTGCCAGCAGCCCCCTAGCGGGGGGCGGATCAGATACGCAGTATTTT. Encoded protein: CASSPLAGGGSDTQYF. The chain uses TRBV7-9 and TRBJ2-3; 11 positions agree with TRBD2. The length of the CDR3 is 16 residues. The junction had 8 bases not matched to a gene; V was cut back by 5 bases and J by 4 bases. Germline V CDR1 and CDR2: SEHNR, FQNEAQ (reference sequence).

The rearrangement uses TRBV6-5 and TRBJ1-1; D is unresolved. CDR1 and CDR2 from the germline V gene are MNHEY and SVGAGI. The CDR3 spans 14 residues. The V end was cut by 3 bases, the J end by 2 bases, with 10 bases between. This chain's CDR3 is CASSYRGSNTEAFF. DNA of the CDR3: TGTGCCAGCAGTTATCGGGGAAGTAACACTGAAGCTTTCTTT.

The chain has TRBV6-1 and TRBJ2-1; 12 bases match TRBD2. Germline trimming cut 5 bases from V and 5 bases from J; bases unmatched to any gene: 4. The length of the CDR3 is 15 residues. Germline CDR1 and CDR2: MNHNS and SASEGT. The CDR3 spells CASSSLAGGNNEQFF. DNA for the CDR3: TGTGCCAGCAGTTCACTAGCGGGGGGTAACAATGAGCAGTTCTTC.

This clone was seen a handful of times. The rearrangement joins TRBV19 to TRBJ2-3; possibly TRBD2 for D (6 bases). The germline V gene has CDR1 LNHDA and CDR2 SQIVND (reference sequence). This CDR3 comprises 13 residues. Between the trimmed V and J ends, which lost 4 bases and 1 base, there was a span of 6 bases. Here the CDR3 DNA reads TGTGCCAGTAGTAGCGGGGGCACAGATACGCAGTATTTT. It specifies CASSSGGTDTQYF. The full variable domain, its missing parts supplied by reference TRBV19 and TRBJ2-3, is DGGITQSPKYLFRKEGQNVTLSCEQNLNHDAMYWYRQDPGQGLRLIYYSQIVNDFQKGDIAEGYSVSREKKESFPLTVTSAQKNPTAFYLCASSSGGTDTQYFGPGTRLTVL.

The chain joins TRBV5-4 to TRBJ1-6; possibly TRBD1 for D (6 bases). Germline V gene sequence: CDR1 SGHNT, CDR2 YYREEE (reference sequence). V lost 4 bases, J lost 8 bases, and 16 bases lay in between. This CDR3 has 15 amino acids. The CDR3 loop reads CASSPGQSKDSPLHF. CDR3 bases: TGTGCCAGCAGCCCAGGACAGTCGAAGGATTCACCCCTCCACTTT. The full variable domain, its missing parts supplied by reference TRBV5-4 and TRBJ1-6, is ETGVTQSPTHLIKTRGQQVTLRCSSQSGHNTVSWYQQALGQGPQFIFQYYREEENGRGNFPPRFSGLQFPNYSSELNVNALELDDSALYLCASSPGQSKDSPLHFGNGTRLTVT.

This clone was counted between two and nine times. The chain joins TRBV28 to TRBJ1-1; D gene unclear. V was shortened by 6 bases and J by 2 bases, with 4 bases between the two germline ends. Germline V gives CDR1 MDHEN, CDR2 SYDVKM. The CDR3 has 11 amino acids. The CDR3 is CASSTNTEAFF. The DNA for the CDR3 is TGTGCCAGCAGCACAAACACTGAAGCTTTCTTT.

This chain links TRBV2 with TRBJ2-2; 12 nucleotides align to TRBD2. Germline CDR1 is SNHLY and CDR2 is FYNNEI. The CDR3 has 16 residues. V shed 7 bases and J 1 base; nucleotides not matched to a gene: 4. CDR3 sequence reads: CASTKLAGGNTGELFF. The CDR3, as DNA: TGTGCCAGCACCAAACTAGCGGGAGGGAACACCGGGGAGCTGTTTTTT.